This is a list of T cell receptor beta chains from one sample in a study of blood T cell dynamics during melanoma immunotherapy. This table comes from immunoSEQ multiplex PCR, and its TCRdb copy is limited to in-frame clones, with some not included. The sample lists approximately 3,500 clones; 95% to 97% were seen once. This sample comprised effector memory CD8+ T cells from blood, obtained from a patient treated with checkpoint blockade. Every receptor here comes from a human donor with melanoma. Each CDR3 is given with its conserved first and last residue. A D gene is named only where the DNA matches it firmly.

d_call j_call v_call cdr3_nt cdr3_aa
NA TRBJ1-1 TRBV11-2 TGTGCCAGCAGCTTAGATGGAGGGGTTGAAGCTTTCTTT CASSLDGGVEAFF
TRBD2 TRBJ2-3 TRBV9 TGTGCCAGCAGCGTGGTACTAGCGGGACCCACAGATACGCAGTATTTT CASSVVLAGPTDTQYF
TRBD1 TRBJ2-7 TRBV5-5 TGTGCCAGCAGCTCGGACAGGGGGCCCTACGAGCAGTACTTC CASSSDRGPYEQYF
NA TRBJ1-3 TRBV7-8 TGTGCCAGCAGTTTAGGCGGAAACACCATATATTTT CASSLGGNTIYF
NA TRBJ2-1 TRBV19 TGTGCCAGTAGTATAGGAGAACAGTTTTACTACAATGAGCAGTTCTTC CASSIGEQFYYNEQFF
NA TRBJ2-7 TRBV27 TGTGCCAGCAGTCCCGGACAAACCTACGAGCAGTACTTC CASSPGQTYEQYF
TRBD1 TRBJ2-7 TRBV2 TGTGCCAGCAGCGGACAGGCAAGCTCCTACGAGCAGTACTTC CASSGQASSYEQYF
NA TRBJ2-7 TRBV5-1 TGCGCCAGCAGCTGGGGGGCCTCCCTCGAGCAGTACTTC CASSWGASLEQYF
NA TRBJ2-6 TRBV5-4 TGTGCCAGCAGCTTGGAGGTGGTTTCTGGGGCCAACGTCCTGACTTTC CASSLEVVSGANVLTF
TRBD2 TRBJ2-4 TRBV13 TGTGCCAGCAGCCTCGGGGCTAGCGGAGCTGTCCCCATTCAGTACTTC CASSLGASGAVPIQYF
NA TRBJ1-5 TRBV19 TGTGCCAGTAGTAAGAACAGTAACAATCAGCCCCAGCATTTT CASSKNSNNQPQHF
NA TRBJ1-5 TRBV7-9 TGTGCCAGCAGCTTAGAAAACAGCCCACCCCAGCATTTT CASSLENSPPQHF
NA TRBJ1-1 TRBV28 TGTGCCAGCAGTTTGTCACACGCCAATTTTGAAGCTTTCTTT CASSLSHANFEAFF
NA TRBJ2-7 TRBV6-4 TGTGCCAGCAGTGACGTGGACATACGCTACGAGCAGTACTTC CASSDVDIRYEQYF
NA TRBJ2-1 TRBV19 TGTGCCAGTAGTATAGTTTTGGACAGTTACAATGAGCAGTTCTTC CASSIVLDSYNEQFF
TRBD2 TRBJ2-3 TRBV2 TGTGCCAGCACTGGACTAGCGGGAGTGGGAACAGATACGCAGTATTTT CASTGLAGVGTDTQYF
NA TRBJ1-1 TRBV19 TGTGCCAGTAGCCTTCAACTTGACACTGAAGCTTTCTTT CASSLQLDTEAFF
NA TRBJ2-1 TRBV6-1 TGTGCCAGCAGTGAAGCGCTTGGAGACAATGAGCAGTTCTTC CASSEALGDNEQFF